Below, one T cell receptor beta chain is given with its context. Only in-frame clones appear in the TCRdb table, and some are missing; sequencing was by immunoSEQ multiplex PCR. The data contain 130,000 to 150,000 clones, 87% of them singletons. The CDR3 runs to 16 residues. Germline V gene data show CDR1 as LGHDT and CDR2 as YNNKEL (reference sequence). The germline V and J ends were trimmed by 0 bases and 4 bases, with 15 bases remaining between them. The data derive from a study of blood T cell repertoires in COVID-19. Study-level background: Samples came from the United States, Italy and Spain, spanning acute and convalescent COVID-19. The cDNA or gDNA used as material had been derived from T cells, B-cell-depleted T cells, or PBMCs.

This rearrangement joins TRBV3-1 (or the pseudogene TRBV3-2) to TRBJ1-1; D gene uncertain. Sequenced: peripheral blood. The sequence was obtained from a man of 80 years or more with acute or convalescent COVID-19. The CDR3 nucleotides are TGTGCCAGCAGCCAAGAAGTAGGACTGCTGGGCACTGAAGCTTTCTTT. It encodes CASSQEVGLLGTEAFF.